The 18 T cell receptor beta chains presented below share a single source sample, sequenced in a study of blood T cell repertoires in COVID-19. The data were produced by immunoSEQ multiplex PCR, yet TCRdb's version contains in-frame clones alone and is incomplete. The table records about 15,000 clones, 78% of them present only once. Source material: peripheral blood. Receptor source: a man aged 55 to 70 with active or convalescent COVID-19.

V is TRBV7-8 and J is TRBJ2-6; the D is unclear. Germline V lookup: CDR1 SGHVS, CDR2 FQNEAQ. The CDR3 runs to 13 residues. CDR3 nucleotide sequence: TGTGGTTGTAGGAGCTCTGGGGCCAACGTCCTGACTTTC. Translation gives CGCRSSGANVLTF.

This clone was counted a single time. The J gene is TRBJ2-3, the V gene TRBV6-4, with 9 nucleotides matching TRBD1. V trimming: 9 bases; J trimming: 2 bases; junction bases outside the gene matches: 15. This CDR3 has 17 residues. The germline CDR1 and CDR2 sequences are MRHNA and SNTAGT. The CDR3 loop is CASSPGTGLGDTDTQYF. In DNA, the CDR3 is TGTGCCAGTAGTCCCGGGACAGGGCTGGGAGACACAGATACGCAGTATTTT.

The chain employs TRBV9 and TRBJ2-3; D is possibly TRBD2 (6 bases). CDR3 length equals 14 residues. V was pared by 5 bases and J by 4 bases, with 14 bases between. Germline CDR1 SGDLS, CDR2 YYNGEE. CDR3 amino acids: CASRPGGLPDTQYF. DNA of the CDR3: TGTGCCAGCAGACCCGGGGGTTTACCAGATACGCAGTATTTT.

The chain links TRBV6-5 to TRBJ2-3; 14 bases align to TRBD2. Germline V gene lookup returns CDR1 MNHEY and CDR2 SVGAGI. V lost 10 bases and J lost 4; bases outside the gene matches: 4. The CDR3 runs 14 residues. The CDR3 DNA sequence: TGTGCCACGGGGACTAGCGGGAGCGCAGATACGCAGTATTTT. It codes for CATGTSGSADTQYF.

This sequence joins TRBV5-5 and TRBJ2-3, with a weak D call TRBD2 (6 bases). V was clipped by 4 bases and J by 0 bases, with 12 bases between them. Germline assignment: CDR1 SGHKS and CDR2 YYEKEE (reference sequence). The CDR3 totals 15 residues. CDR3 loop: CASSRDGTSTDTQYF. The CDR3 nucleotides read TGTGCCAGCAGCCGGGATGGGACTAGCACAGATACGCAGTATTTT.

In this sample, this clone turned up a few times. The chain combines TRBV19 with TRBJ1-2, with D hard to call. Trimming left V 7 bases short and J 2 bases short, with 17 bases between. This CDR3 is 15 amino acids long. Germline V CDR1 and CDR2: LNHDA, SQIVND (reference sequence). As DNA, the CDR3 is TGTGCCAGTACCATCACGGGTACCGGCAACTATGGCTACACCTTC. It encodes CASTITGTGNYGYTF.

The chain is built from TRBV2 and TRBJ2-7, with D possibly matching TRBD1 (6 bases). This CDR3 contains 16 residues. V shed 6 bases and J shed 0 bases, with 18 bases lying between them. Germline assignment: CDR1 SNHLY and CDR2 FYNNEI. CDR3 nucleotide sequence: TGTGCCAGCAGACCTACTACAGGGAGTAGCTCCTACGAGCAGTACTTC. Amino acids: CASRPTTGSSSYEQYF.

V usage is TRBV27 and J usage is TRBJ2-7, with 13 bases matching TRBD2. The CDR3 sequence is 18 residues long. V shed 6 bases and J 1 base; nucleotides not matched to a gene: 12. The germline V gene has CDR1 MNHEY and CDR2 SMNVEV (reference sequence). Here the CDR3 DNA reads TGTGCCAGCAGAGGCTCTAAGCCGGGACTAGCGGGATCCTACGAGCAGTACTTC. This codes for CASRGSKPGLAGSYEQYF.

V and J are TRBV9 and TRBJ1-3; no clear D. The CDR3 is 14 residues long. V was cut by 2 bases and J by 0 bases, with 6 bases left in between. In germline, CDR1 is SGDLS, CDR2 YYNGEE. Written as DNA, the CDR3 is TGTGCCAGCAGCGTGCAGTCCTCTGGAAACACCATATATTTT. It yields the protein CASSVQSSGNTIYF.

The CDR3 loop reads CASSRGGIYEQYF. The CDR3 DNA sequence: TGTGCCAGCAGTCGGGGAGGCATCTACGAGCAGTACTTC. The rearrangement uses TRBV28 and TRBJ2-7; maybe TRBD2 (6 bases). From germline, CDR1 is MDHEN and CDR2 SYDVKM. This CDR3 comprises 13 residues. V gave up 5 bases and J gave up 3 bases, with 11 bases separating them. The variable domain in full, completed from reference TRBV28 and TRBJ2-7, reads DVKVTQSSRYLVKRTGEKVFLECVQDMDHENMFWYRQDPGLGLRLIYFSYDVKMKEKGDIPEGYSVSREKKERFSLILESASTNQTSMYLCASSRGGIYEQYFGPGTRLTVT.

The chain couples TRBV11-3 to TRBJ2-1, with 7 bases matching TRBD2. This CDR3 has 15 amino acids. With V trimmed by 2 bases and J by 5 bases, 6 bases remained unmatched. Germline assignment: CDR1 SGHNT and CDR2 YENEEA. In DNA form, the CDR3 reads TGTGCCAGCAGCTTATCTAGCGGATCTCACAATGAGCAGTTCTTC. Protein product: CASSLSSGSHNEQFF.

The chain's CDR3 is CASSPTGGRAFF. The CDR3 nucleotides are TGTGCCAGCAGCCCGACAGGGGGGAGAGCTTTCTTT. The genes are TRBV9 and TRBJ1-1; 9 positions match TRBD1. V lost 4 bases to trimming and J lost 10 bases; unmatched junction nucleotides: 5. Germline V CDR1 and CDR2: SGDLS, YYNGEE. This CDR3 is built from 12 residues.

CDR3 sequence (DNA): TGTGCCAGCAGCTTTGGAGCCGCGTGGAACTATGGCTACACCTTC. Amino acids: CASSFGAAWNYGYTF. This chain connects TRBV11-2 to TRBJ1-2; D gene unclear. The CDR3 loop spans 15 amino acids. Germline V gives CDR1 SGHAT, CDR2 FQNNGV. Trimming pared 3 bases from V and 2 bases from J, leaving 13 bases between. The entire variable domain, with the rest obtained from reference TRBV11-2 and TRBJ1-2, is as follows: EAGVAQSPRYKIIEKRQSVAFWCNPISGHATLYWYQQILGQGPKLLIQFQNNGVVDDSQLPKDRFSAERLKGVDSTLKIQPAKLEDSAVYLCASSFGAAWNYGYTFGSGTRLTVV.

The rearrangement uses TRBV20-1 and TRBJ1-6; D uncertain. Germline CDR1 reads DFQATT; CDR2 reads SNEGSKA (reference sequence). Trimming removed 3 bases from V and 2 bases from J, with 20 bases in between. This CDR3 is 18 amino acids long. In DNA form, the CDR3 reads TGCAGTGCTAGTTCTTCCGAGGTACGAGCGGCCTATAATTCACCCCTCCACTTT. As protein: CSASSSEVRAAYNSPLHF.

This clone was found a few times. The chain combines TRBV28 with TRBJ1-5, with D maybe TRBD1 (6 bases). The germline CDR1 and CDR2 sequences are MDHEN and SYDVKM. The CDR3 sequence is 14 residues long. V lost 4 bases, J lost 7 bases, and 14 bases lay in between. CDR3 in amino acids: CASSSPGGRQPQHF. CDR3 sequence (DNA): TGTGCCAGCAGTTCCCCGGGGGGCAGGCAGCCCCAGCATTTT.

The chain joins TRBV27 to TRBJ2-5; TRBD1 might be the D (5 bases). The germline V gene encodes CDR1 MNHEY and CDR2 SMNVEV (reference sequence). The V gene lost 4 bases and the J gene lost 5 bases, with 11 bases spanning the gap. This CDR3 spans 13 amino acids. CDR3 nucleotide sequence: TGTGCCAGCAGTTCCTCCAGGGTCGAGACCCAGTACTTC. Translating it yields CASSSSRVETQYF.

As for this clone: Different DNA sequences within this sample yield the same CDR3. V gene TRBV27 combines with J gene TRBJ1-6; 9 bases fit TRBD1. Trimming at V came to 6 bases and at J to 6 bases, leaving 0 bases not matched to a gene. Germline lookup yields CDR1 MNHEY and CDR2 SMNVEV (reference sequence). The CDR3 consists of 13 residues. CDR3 DNA sequence: TGTGCCAGCAGGGGACAGGGTAATTCACCCCTCCACTTT. Translating gives CASRGQGNSPLHF.

This clone was counted between two and nine times. V gene TRBV6-5 combines with J gene TRBJ1-2; the D gene is possibly TRBD1 (5 bases). Trimming stripped 11 bases from V and 3 bases from J, with 10 bases between. This CDR3 region has 11 residues. Germline loops: CDR1 MNHEY, CDR2 SVGAGI. CDR3 region: CAGGWDYGYTF. CDR3 bases: TGTGCCGGGGGGTGGGACTATGGCTACACCTTC.